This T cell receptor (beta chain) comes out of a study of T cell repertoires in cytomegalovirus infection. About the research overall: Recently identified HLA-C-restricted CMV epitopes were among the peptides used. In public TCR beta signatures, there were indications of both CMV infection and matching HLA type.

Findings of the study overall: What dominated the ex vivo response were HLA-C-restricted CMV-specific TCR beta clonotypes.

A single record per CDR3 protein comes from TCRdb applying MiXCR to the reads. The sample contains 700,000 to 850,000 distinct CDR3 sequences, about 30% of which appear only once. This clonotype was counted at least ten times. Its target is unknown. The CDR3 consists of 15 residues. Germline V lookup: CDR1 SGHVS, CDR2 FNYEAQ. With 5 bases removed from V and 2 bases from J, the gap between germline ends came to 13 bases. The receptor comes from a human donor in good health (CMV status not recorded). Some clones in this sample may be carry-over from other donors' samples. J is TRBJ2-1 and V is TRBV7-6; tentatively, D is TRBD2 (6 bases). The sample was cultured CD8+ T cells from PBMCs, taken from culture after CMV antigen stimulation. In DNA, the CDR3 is TGTGCCAGCAGCCCCGGGACGGGGGCCTACAATGAGCAGTTCTTC. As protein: CASSPGTGAYNEQFF. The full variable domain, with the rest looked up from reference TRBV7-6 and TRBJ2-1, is GAGVSQSPRYKVTKRGQDVALRCDPISGHVSLYWYRQALGQGPEFLTYFNYEAQQDKSGLPNDRFSAERPEGSISTLTIQRTEQRDSAMYRCASSPGTGAYNEQFFGPGTRLTVL.